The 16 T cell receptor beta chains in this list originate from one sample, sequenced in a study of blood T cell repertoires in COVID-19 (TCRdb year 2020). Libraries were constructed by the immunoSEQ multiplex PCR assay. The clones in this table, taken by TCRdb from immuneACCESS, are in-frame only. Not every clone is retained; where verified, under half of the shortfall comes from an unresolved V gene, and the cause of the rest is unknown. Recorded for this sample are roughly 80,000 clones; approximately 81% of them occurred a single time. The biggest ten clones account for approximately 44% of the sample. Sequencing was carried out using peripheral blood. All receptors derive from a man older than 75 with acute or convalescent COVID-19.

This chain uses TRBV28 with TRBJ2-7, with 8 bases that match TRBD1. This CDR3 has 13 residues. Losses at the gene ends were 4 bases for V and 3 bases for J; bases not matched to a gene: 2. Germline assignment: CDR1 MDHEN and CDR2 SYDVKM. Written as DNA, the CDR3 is TGTGCCAGCAGTTGGACAGGGAGCTACGAGCAGTACTTC. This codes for CASSWTGSYEQYF.

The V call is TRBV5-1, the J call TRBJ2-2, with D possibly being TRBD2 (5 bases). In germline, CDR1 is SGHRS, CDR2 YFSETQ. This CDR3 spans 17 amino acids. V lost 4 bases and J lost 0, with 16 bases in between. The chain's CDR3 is CASSTRGIGTNTGELFF. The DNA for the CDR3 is TGCGCCAGCAGCACACGGGGTATCGGGACGAACACCGGGGAGCTGTTTTTT.

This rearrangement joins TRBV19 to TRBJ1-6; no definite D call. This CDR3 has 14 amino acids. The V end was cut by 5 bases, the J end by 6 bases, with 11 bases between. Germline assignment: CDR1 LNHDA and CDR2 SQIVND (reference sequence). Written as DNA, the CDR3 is TGTGCCAGTAGTTTCGACTTGGGTAATTCACCCCTCCACTTT. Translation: CASSFDLGNSPLHF.

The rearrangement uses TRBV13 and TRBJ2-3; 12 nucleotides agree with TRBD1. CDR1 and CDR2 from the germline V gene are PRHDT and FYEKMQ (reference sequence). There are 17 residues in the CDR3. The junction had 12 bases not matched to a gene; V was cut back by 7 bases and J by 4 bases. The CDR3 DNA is TGTGCCAGCACCCTCCTCCGAGGGACAGGGGGCGCAGATACGCAGTATTTT. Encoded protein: CASTLLRGTGGADTQYF. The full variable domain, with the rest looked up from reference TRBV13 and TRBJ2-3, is AAGVIQSPRHLIKEKRETATLKCYPIPRHDTVYWYQQGPGQDPQFLISFYEKMQSDKGSIPDRFSAQQFSDYHSELNMSSLELGDSALYFCASTLLRGTGGADTQYFGPGTRLTVL.

The CDR3 nucleotides read TGCGCCAGCAGCTGGGGACTAGCGGGAGGGCGGGGAAACATTCAGTACTTC. Protein product: CASSWGLAGGRGNIQYF. The V call is TRBV5-1, the J call TRBJ2-4, with TRBD2 matching 16 bases. V dropped 3 bases and J dropped 6; count of bases not matched to a gene: 6. This CDR3 has 17 residues. Germline V CDR1 and CDR2: SGHRS, YFSETQ.

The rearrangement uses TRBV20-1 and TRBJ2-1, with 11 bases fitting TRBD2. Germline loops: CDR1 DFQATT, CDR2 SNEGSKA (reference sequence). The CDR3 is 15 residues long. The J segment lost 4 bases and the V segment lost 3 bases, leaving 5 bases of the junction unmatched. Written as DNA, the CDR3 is TGCAGTGCTAGTGTTGGGACTAGCGGATACAATGAGCAGTTCTTC. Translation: CSASVGTSGYNEQFF.

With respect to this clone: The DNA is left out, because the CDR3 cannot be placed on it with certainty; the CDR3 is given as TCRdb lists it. This chain's CDR3 is CSVVGTGTADF. V usage is TRBV29-1 and J usage is TRBJ1-2; the listed D gene, TRBD1, was not tested against the DNA. Germline V gene lookup returns CDR1 SQVTM and CDR2 ANQGSEA. The CDR3 numbers 11 amino acids, ends counted.

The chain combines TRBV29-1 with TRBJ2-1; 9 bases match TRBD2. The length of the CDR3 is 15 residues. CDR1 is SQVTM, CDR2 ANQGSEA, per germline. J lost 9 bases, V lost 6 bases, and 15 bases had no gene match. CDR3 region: CSVALLAGPSGEQFF. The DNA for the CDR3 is TGCAGCGTCGCCCTACTAGCGGGCCCCTCCGGTGAGCAGTTCTTC.

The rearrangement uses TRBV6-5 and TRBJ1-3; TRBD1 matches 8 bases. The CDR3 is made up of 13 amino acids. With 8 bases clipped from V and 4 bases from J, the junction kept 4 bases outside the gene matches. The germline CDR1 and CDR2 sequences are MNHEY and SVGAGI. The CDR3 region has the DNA TGTGCCAGCGGATGGACAGGGGGAAACACCATATATTTT. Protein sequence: CASGWTGGNTIYF.

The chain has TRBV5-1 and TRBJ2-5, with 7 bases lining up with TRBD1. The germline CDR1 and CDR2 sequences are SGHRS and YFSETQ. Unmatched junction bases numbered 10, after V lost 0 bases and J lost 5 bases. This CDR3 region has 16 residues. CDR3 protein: CASSLGSTGVRETQYF. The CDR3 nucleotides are TGCGCCAGCAGCTTGGGGAGCACAGGGGTTCGGGAGACCCAGTACTTC.

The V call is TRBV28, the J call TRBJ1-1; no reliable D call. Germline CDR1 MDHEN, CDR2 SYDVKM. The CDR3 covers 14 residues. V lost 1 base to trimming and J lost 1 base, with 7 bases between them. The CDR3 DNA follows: TGTGCCAGCAGTTTATCCCGCAGGAACACTGAAGCTTTCTTT. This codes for CASSLSRRNTEAFF.

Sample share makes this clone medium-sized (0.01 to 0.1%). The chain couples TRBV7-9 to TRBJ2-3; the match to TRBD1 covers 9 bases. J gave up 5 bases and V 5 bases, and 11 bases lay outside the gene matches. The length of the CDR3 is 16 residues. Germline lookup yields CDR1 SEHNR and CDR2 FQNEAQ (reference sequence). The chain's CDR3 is CASSPLLGTGRDTQYF. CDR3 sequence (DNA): TGTGCCAGCAGCCCACTCTTAGGGACAGGGAGAGATACGCAGTATTTT.

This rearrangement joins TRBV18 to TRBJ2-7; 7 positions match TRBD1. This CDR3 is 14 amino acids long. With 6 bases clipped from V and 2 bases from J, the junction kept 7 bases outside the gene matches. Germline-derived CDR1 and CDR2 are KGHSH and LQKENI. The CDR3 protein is CASSEQTGTYEQYF. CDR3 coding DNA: TGTGCCAGCTCGGAACAGACAGGGACCTACGAGCAGTACTTC.

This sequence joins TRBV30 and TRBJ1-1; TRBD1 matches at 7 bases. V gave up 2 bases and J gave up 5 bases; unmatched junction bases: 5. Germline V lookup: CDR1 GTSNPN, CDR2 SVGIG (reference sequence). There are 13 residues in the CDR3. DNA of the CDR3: TGTGCCTGGAGTCCCCAGGGGGTTACTGAAGCTTTCTTT. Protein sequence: CAWSPQGVTEAFF.

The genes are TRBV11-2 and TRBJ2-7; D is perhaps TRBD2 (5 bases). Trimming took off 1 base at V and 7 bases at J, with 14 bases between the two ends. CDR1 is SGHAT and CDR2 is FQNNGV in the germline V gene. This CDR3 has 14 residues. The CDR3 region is CASSLGSTSWEQYF. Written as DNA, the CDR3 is TGTGCCAGCAGCTTAGGCTCTACTAGTTGGGAGCAGTACTTC.

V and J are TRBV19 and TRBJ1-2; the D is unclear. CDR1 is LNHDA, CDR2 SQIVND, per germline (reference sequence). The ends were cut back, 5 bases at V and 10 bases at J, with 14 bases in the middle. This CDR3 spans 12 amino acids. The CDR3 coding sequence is TGTGCCAGTAGTTCGAGACTTGATGACTACACCTTC. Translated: CASSSRLDDYTF.